This entry is about one TCR beta chain. As yet, its antigen is unknown. The data were taken from a study of blood T cells in healthy people across ages. Overall study results and limits: The recorded TCR beta diversity per million T cells decreased in a roughly linear manner with age.

The germline V gene encodes CDR1 MDHEN and CDR2 SYDVKM. Between the trimmed V and J ends, which lost 3 bases and 2 bases, there was a span of 14 bases. The CDR3 sequence is 15 residues long. Each sample provided at least 5 micrograms of extracted total RNA. A J-beta primer mix and a sample-barcoded 5' primer were used in a second PCR of about 6 to 12 cycles. A template-switch adaptor containing 12 random nucleotides labeled each cDNA molecule. Via MiXCR, TCRdb re-called the 5' RACE reads, giving one row per CDR3 protein. Of approximately 800,000 distinct CDR3 sequences in the sample, more than 35% are singletons; the top ten hold around 18%.

The chain couples TRBV28 to TRBJ2-7, with D possibly matching TRBD2 (5 bases). This sequence originates from a man older than 75 in good health. Source material: blood. DNA of the CDR3: TGTGCCAGCAGTTTCGCCGGGGTGTCCCCCTACGAGCAGTACTTC. Protein product: CASSFAGVSPYEQYF.